Following are 29 T cell receptor beta chains from one sample sequenced in a study of shared clonotypes between healthy human individuals. Sequenced by immunoSEQ multiplex PCR; TCRdb stores in-frame clones only, minus some. The table includes about a million clones, over 75% detected once. Sample: memory CD4+ T cells sorted from blood. Subset indicated: CD45RA-negative fraction. The receptor source for this set is a man aged 18 to 30 in good health.

The chain couples TRBV28 to TRBJ2-5; D assignment may be TRBD1 or TRBD2 (6 bases each). Germline lookup yields CDR1 MDHEN and CDR2 SYDVKM. Trimming removed 6 bases at V and 6 bases at J, with 17 bases between. The CDR3 is 14 amino acids. CDR3 in amino acids: CASRSVGGPQTQYF. The CDR3 DNA follows: TGTGCCAGCAGGTCCGTGGGGGGCCCCCAGACCCAGTACTTC.

The chain joins TRBV9 to TRBJ2-3; weak D call: TRBD1 (6 bases). From germline, CDR1 is SGDLS and CDR2 YYNGEE. The length of the CDR3 is 18 residues. Trimming took off 1 base at V and 0 bases at J, with 18 bases between the two ends. The chain's CDR3 is CASSVLSRGRFSTDTQYF. The CDR3 DNA reads as TGTGCCAGCAGCGTACTCTCGAGGGGGAGATTTAGCACAGATACGCAGTATTTT.

The chain links TRBV14 to TRBJ1-3, with D tentatively TRBD1 (6 bases). V shed 0 bases and J shed 3 bases, with 9 bases lying between them. Germline lookup yields CDR1 SGHDN and CDR2 FVKESK. The CDR3 contains 15 residues. The CDR3 sequence: CASSQDGGRGNTIYF. For the CDR3, the DNA is TGTGCCAGCAGCCAAGACGGGGGGCGTGGAAACACCATATATTTT.

The sample holds a few counts of this clone. The V call is TRBV29-1, the J call TRBJ2-3, with D perhaps being TRBD1 or TRBD2 (6 bases each). V gave up 5 bases and J gave up 5 bases, with 23 bases separating them. The CDR3 spans 16 residues. The germline gives CDR1 SQVTM, CDR2 ANQGSEA. The CDR3 loop reads CSVPIGGLTGIDTQYF. CDR3 DNA: TGCAGCGTTCCCATAGGGGGGCTTACAGGCATAGATACGCAGTATTTT.

The chain employs TRBV29-1 and TRBJ2-3, with D hard to call. Trimming cost V 1 base and J 3 bases, with 11 bases left between them. This CDR3 comprises 14 residues. The V gene's germline CDR1 is SQVTM and CDR2 ANQGSEA. For the CDR3, the DNA is TGCAGCGTTGAAGGCCGCCTAAAGACAGATACGCAGTATTTT. Residues: CSVEGRLKTDTQYF.

This chain connects TRBV11-3 to TRBJ2-2; D perhaps matches TRBD2 (5 bases). Trimming removed 4 bases from V and 6 bases from J, with 18 bases in between. CDR1 is SGHNT, CDR2 YENEEA, per germline. The CDR3 has 16 residues. The CDR3, as DNA: TGTGCCAGCAGCTCCGGCGATAGCGTGGTATCCGGGGAGCTGTTTTTT. Protein: CASSSGDSVVSGELFF. The entire variable domain, with the rest obtained from reference TRBV11-3 and TRBJ2-2, is as follows: EAGVVQSPRYKIIEKKQPVAFWCNPISGHNTLYWYLQNLGQGPELLIRYENEEAVDDSQLPKDRFSAERLKGVDSTLKIQPAELGDSAVYLCASSSGDSVVSGELFFGEGSRLTVL.

J is TRBJ2-3 and V is TRBV2; D ambiguous. CDR1 and CDR2 (germline): SNHLY, FYNNEI. This CDR3 is built from 15 residues. V was clipped by 5 bases and J by 2 bases, with 14 bases between them. The CDR3 nucleotides read TGTGCCAGCAGTTCCGAAGGTGTAAACACAGATACGCAGTATTTT. Encoded protein: CASSSEGVNTDTQYF.

The J gene is TRBJ2-2, the V gene TRBV9, with no clear D. V gave up 0 bases and J gave up 4 bases, with 13 bases separating them. Germline CDR1 reads SGDLS; CDR2 reads YYNGEE. This CDR3 has 16 amino acids. CDR3 sequence (DNA): TGTGCCAGCAGCGTAGGCCTTGGCTCCGGCACCGGGGAGCTGTTTTTT. Translated, it gives CASSVGLGSGTGELFF.

The rearrangement links TRBV21-1 to TRBJ2-7; TRBD1 was called by the table and not checked on the DNA. TRBV21-1 corresponds to a pseudogene. This CDR3 has 14 residues. Here the CDR3 DNA reads TGTGCCAGCAGCAAGGGACAGGTCCTCTACGAGCAGTACTTC. Its protein product is CASSKGQVLYEQYF.

The chain is built from TRBV18 and TRBJ1-1; TRBD1 might be the D (5 bases). The length of the CDR3 is 15 residues. The V end lost 2 bases, the J end lost 10 bases, and 20 bases lay between the germline ends. CDR1 and CDR2 (germline): KGHSH, LQKENI. The CDR3 loop reads CASSPKEGLGLGAFF. The CDR3 DNA follows: TGTGCCAGCTCACCAAAGGAGGGACTGGGACTCGGAGCTTTCTTT.

This clone was counted between two and nine times. This rearrangement joins TRBV10-3 to TRBJ1-4, with a tentative D call TRBD1 (5 bases). V gave up 0 bases and J gave up 8 bases, with 13 bases separating them. Germline lookup yields CDR1 ENHRY and CDR2 SYGVKD. The CDR3 runs 15 residues. CDR3 nucleotides: TGTGCCATCAGTGAGTCGCAAACCCCAGGGGAAAAACTGTTTTTT. Translated, it gives CAISESQTPGEKLFF.

This clone was observed a handful of times. This chain uses TRBV6-1 with TRBJ2-3; TRBD2 aligns across 12 bases. Germline V lookup: CDR1 MNHNS, CDR2 SASEGT. The junction had 3 bases not matched to a gene; V was cut back by 4 bases and J by 4 bases. CDR3 length: 15 residues. The CDR3 here is CASSGLAGDPDTQYF. The CDR3 nucleotides read TGTGCCAGCAGTGGACTAGCGGGGGATCCAGATACGCAGTATTTT.

The chain carries TRBV6-1 and TRBJ1-1; no clear D gene. This CDR3 spans 12 amino acids. V was clipped by 1 base and J by 11 bases, with 11 bases between them. CDR1 and CDR2 (germline): MNHNS, SASEGT. The CDR3 reads CASSEDRSRAFF. As DNA, the CDR3 is TGTGCCAGCAGTGAAGATCGCAGTAGGGCTTTCTTT.

This chain uses TRBV7-9 with TRBJ1-5; 9 bases are shared with TRBD1. Per germline, CDR1 SEHNR and CDR2 FQNEAQ (reference sequence). V shed 5 bases, J shed 5 bases, and the junction held 4 bases outside the gene matches. This CDR3 is 14 amino acids long. CDR3 loop: CASSRDRVDQPQHF. In DNA form, the CDR3 reads TGTGCCAGCAGCCGGGACAGGGTGGATCAGCCCCAGCATTTT.

The V call is TRBV9, the J call TRBJ2-1; possibly TRBD1 for D (6 bases). Trimming stripped 0 bases from V and 9 bases from J, with 13 bases between. The CDR3 sequence is 14 residues long. CDR1 and CDR2 from the germline V gene are SGDLS and YYNGEE. For the CDR3, the DNA is TGTGCCAGCAGCGTAGTACAGGGCGAGGGTGAGCAGTTCTTC. Translation: CASSVVQGEGEQFF.

This clone was seen once. The chain has TRBV11-2 and TRBJ1-2; the match to TRBD1 covers 10 bases. CDR3 length: 14 amino acids. The germline V gene has CDR1 SGHAT and CDR2 FQNNGV. The ends lost 2 bases at V and 8 bases at J; junction bases unmatched: 5. Here the CDR3 DNA reads TGTGCCAGCAGCTTACCCGGACAGGGGGGAGGCTACACCTTC. It yields the protein CASSLPGQGGGYTF.

This clone appeared a single time. This chain uses TRBV28 with TRBJ1-5; D is unresolved. The ends were cut back, 2 bases at V and 5 bases at J, with 16 bases in the middle. This CDR3 is built from 16 residues. CDR1 is MDHEN and CDR2 is SYDVKM in the germline V gene. The CDR3 is CASSLTPGSGDQPQHF. The CDR3 DNA reads as TGTGCCAGCAGTTTAACCCCCGGGTCTGGAGATCAGCCCCAGCATTTT.

The chain recombines TRBV10-1 with TRBJ2-2, with 8 bases fitting TRBD1. V was clipped by 0 bases and J by 3 bases; unmatched bases: 3. Per the germline V gene, CDR1 is WNHNN and CDR2 is SYGVQD (reference sequence). The CDR3 loop spans 16 amino acids. CDR3 residues: CASSESGTGDTGELFF. DNA for the CDR3: TGCGCCAGCAGTGAGTCGGGGACAGGTGACACCGGGGAGCTGTTTTTT.

This chain connects TRBV7-8 to TRBJ2-2; 10 bases agree with TRBD2. J gave up 2 bases and V 5 bases, and 5 bases lay outside the gene matches. Germline-derived CDR1 and CDR2 are SGHVS and FQNEAQ. This CDR3 has 16 amino acids. The CDR3 sequence is CASSVSGGTNTGELFF. The CDR3 DNA sequence: TGTGCCAGCAGCGTTAGCGGGGGGACTAACACCGGGGAGCTGTTTTTT. Based on the CDR3 plus reference TRBV7-8 and TRBJ2-2, the full variable domain is GAGVSQSPRYKVAKRGQDVALRCDPISGHVSLFWYQQALGQGPEFLTYFQNEAQLDKSGLPSDRFFAERPEGSVSTLKIQRTQQEDSAVYLCASSVSGGTNTGELFFGEGSRLTVL.

This clone has just a few counts. The rearrangement links TRBV7-2 to TRBJ2-5, with D maybe TRBD2 (6 bases). The CDR3 has 15 residues. Looked up from germline, CDR1 is SGHTA and CDR2 is FQGNSA. The V end was cut by 5 bases, the J end by 2 bases, with 15 bases between. CDR3 in DNA: TGTGCCAGCAGCCTCCCCTTTGCGGGACAAGAGACCCAGTACTTC. Amino acid sequence: CASSLPFAGQETQYF.

The chain is built from TRBV25-1 and TRBJ2-7; unclear D gene. The germline V and J ends were trimmed by 3 bases and 3 bases, with 12 bases remaining between them. The CDR3 has 14 amino acids. Per germline, CDR1 MGHDK and CDR2 SYGVNS. The CDR3 protein is CASSDNSYNYEQYF. Here the CDR3 DNA reads TGTGCCAGCAGTGATAATAGCTACAACTACGAGCAGTACTTC.

This sequence joins TRBV6-5 and TRBJ2-7; unclear D gene. V lost 4 bases to trimming and J lost 2 bases, with 12 bases between them. In germline, CDR1 is MNHEY, CDR2 SVGAGI. There are 14 residues in the CDR3. CDR3 nucleotides: TGTGCCAGCAGTTTATTGAGAGGAACCTACGAGCAGTACTTC. Translation gives CASSLLRGTYEQYF.

There are a few counts of this clone. The chain has TRBV12-5 and TRBJ2-7; D call uncertain. Germline values: CDR1 LGHNT, CDR2 FRNRAP. V lost 5 bases, J lost 2 bases, and 19 bases lay in between. CDR3 length: 16 residues. The CDR3 region has the DNA TGTGCTAGTGGTCCCCACTCGTTGGACCCTACCTACGAGCAGTACTTC. This translates into CASGPHSLDPTYEQYF.

The rearrangement links TRBV7-2 to TRBJ2-3; 11 bases map to TRBD1. The V gene end was trimmed by 6 bases and the J gene end by 4 bases; junction bases not matched to a gene: 3. From germline, CDR1 is SGHTA and CDR2 FQGNSA. CDR3 length: 14 amino acids. In nucleotides, the CDR3 is TGTGCCAGCAGACGGACAGGGGGCGCAGATACGCAGTATTTT. Protein product: CASRRTGGADTQYF.

Note on this clone: The same CDR3 arises from other DNA sequences in this sample as well. V usage is TRBV10-1 and J usage is TRBJ2-2, with D possibly called TRBD1 or TRBD2 (7 bases each). Germline values: CDR1 WNHNN, CDR2 SYGVQD (reference sequence). The CDR3 consists of 15 residues. V was cut by 0 bases and J by 5 bases, with 10 bases left in between. This CDR3 reads CASSESRGGTGELFF. The CDR3 region has the DNA TGCGCCAGCAGTGAGTCCAGGGGGGGAACCGGGGAGCTGTTTTTT.

This clone showed up just a few times. The rearrangement links TRBV30 to TRBJ2-2; TRBD2 matches at 13 bases. The trim removed 3 bases at V and 5 bases at J, leaving 3 bases unmatched. Germline loops: CDR1 GTSNPN, CDR2 SVGIG (reference sequence). The CDR3 covers 15 residues. The CDR3 sequence: CAWSLLAGGTGELFF. The CDR3, as DNA: TGTGCCTGGAGCCTACTAGCGGGGGGGACCGGGGAGCTGTTTTTT.

The J gene is TRBJ1-1, the V gene TRBV7-2, with D tentatively TRBD1 (6 bases). Trimming removed 4 bases from V and 2 bases from J, with 11 bases in between. Germline V gives CDR1 SGHTA, CDR2 FQGNSA. CDR3 length: 14 amino acids. This chain's CDR3 is CASSSRGLNTEAFF. As DNA, the CDR3 is TGTGCCAGCAGCTCCAGGGGCCTAAACACTGAAGCTTTCTTT. Together with reference TRBV7-2 and TRBJ1-1, the CDR3 gives the full variable domain: GAGVSQSPSNKVTEKGKDVELRCDPISGHTALYWYRQSLGQGLEFLIYFQGNSAPDKSGLPSDRFSAERTGGSVSTLTIQRTQQEDSAVYLCASSSRGLNTEAFFGQGTRLTVV.

This clone was counted between two and nine times. V gene TRBV4-1 combines with J gene TRBJ1-5; 7 bases match TRBD1. This CDR3 spans 15 amino acids. The germline CDR1 and CDR2 sequences are MGHRA and YSYEKL. V shed 1 base and J 6 bases; nucleotides not matched to a gene: 6. The DNA of the CDR3 is TGCGCCAGCAGCCAAGGACAGGGAAGAGGTCAGCCCCAGCATTTT. As protein: CASSQGQGRGQPQHF.

The V gene is TRBV28, the J gene TRBJ2-7; D may be TRBD1 or TRBD2 (6 bases each). The CDR3 contains 14 residues. Germline lookup yields CDR1 MDHEN and CDR2 SYDVKM. V was cut by 3 bases and J by 2 bases, with 11 bases left in between. This CDR3 is CASSLAGEAYEQYF. Here the CDR3 DNA reads TGTGCCAGCAGTTTGGCAGGGGAGGCCTACGAGCAGTACTTC. Supplemented by reference TRBV28 and TRBJ2-7, the full variable domain reads DVKVTQSSRYLVKRTGEKVFLECVQDMDHENMFWYRQDPGLGLRLIYFSYDVKMKEKGDIPEGYSVSREKKERFSLILESASTNQTSMYLCASSLAGEAYEQYFGPGTRLTVT.